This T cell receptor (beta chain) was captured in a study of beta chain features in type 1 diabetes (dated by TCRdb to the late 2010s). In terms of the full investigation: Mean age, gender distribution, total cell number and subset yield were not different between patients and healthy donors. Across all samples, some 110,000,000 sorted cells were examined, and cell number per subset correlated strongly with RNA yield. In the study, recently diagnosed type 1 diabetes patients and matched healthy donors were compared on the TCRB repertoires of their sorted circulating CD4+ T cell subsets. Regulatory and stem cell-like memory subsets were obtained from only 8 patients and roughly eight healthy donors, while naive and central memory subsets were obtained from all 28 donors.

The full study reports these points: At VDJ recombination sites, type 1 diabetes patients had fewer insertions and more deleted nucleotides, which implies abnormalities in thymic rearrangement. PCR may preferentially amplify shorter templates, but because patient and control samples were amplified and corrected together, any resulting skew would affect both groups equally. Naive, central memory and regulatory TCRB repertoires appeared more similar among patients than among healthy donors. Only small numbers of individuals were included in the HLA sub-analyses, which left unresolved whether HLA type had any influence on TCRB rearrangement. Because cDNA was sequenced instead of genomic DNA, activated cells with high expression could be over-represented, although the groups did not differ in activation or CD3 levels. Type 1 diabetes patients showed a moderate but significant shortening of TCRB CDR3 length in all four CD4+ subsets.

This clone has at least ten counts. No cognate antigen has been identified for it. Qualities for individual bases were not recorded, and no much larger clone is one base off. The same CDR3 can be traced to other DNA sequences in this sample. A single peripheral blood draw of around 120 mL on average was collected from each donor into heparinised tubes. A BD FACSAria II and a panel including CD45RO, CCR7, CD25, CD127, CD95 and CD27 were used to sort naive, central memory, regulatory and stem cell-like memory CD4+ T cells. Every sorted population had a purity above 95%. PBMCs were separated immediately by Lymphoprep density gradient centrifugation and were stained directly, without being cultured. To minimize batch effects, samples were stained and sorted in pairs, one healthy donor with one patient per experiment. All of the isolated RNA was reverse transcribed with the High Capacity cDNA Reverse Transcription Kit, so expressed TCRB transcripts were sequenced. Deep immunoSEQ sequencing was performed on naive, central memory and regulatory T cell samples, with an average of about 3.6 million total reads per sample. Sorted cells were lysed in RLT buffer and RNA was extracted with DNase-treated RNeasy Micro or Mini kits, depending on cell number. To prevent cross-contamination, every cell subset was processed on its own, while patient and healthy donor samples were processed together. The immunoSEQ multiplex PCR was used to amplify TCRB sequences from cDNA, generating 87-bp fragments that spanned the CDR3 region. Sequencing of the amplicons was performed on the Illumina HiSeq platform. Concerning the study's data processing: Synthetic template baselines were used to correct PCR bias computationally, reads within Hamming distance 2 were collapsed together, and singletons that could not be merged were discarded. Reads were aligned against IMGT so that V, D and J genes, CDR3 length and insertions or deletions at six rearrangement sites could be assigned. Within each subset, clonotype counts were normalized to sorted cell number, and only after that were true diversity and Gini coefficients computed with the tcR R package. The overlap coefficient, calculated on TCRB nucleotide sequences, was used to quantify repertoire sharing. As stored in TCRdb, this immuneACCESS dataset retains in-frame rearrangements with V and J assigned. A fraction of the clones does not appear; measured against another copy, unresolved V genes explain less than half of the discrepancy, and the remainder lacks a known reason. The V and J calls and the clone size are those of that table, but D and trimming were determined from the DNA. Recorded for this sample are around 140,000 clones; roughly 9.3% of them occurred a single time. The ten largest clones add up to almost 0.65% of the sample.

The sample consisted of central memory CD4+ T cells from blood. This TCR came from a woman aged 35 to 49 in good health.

The CDR3 corresponds to CAISESGQGYEQYF. The sequenced DNA is TGTGCCATCAGTGAGTCGGGGCAGGGTTACGAGCAGTACTTC. Here the chain combines TRBV10-3 and TRBJ2-7, and possibly TRBD1, on 5 matching bases. CDR1 and CDR2 were assigned from the germline V gene as ENHRY and SYGVKD. The CDR3 has 14 amino acids, counting the end cysteine and phenylalanine. Solely the CDR3 DNA is kept, with 42 bases framed from the first base. Relative to germline, V is 0 bases shorter and J is 4 bases shorter, with 10 bases between their ends.